The clone carrying this TCR beta chain was picked up one time. This record belongs to a study of blood T cell repertoires in COVID-19. Study-wide context: The analysed material was cDNA or gDNA that came from T cells, B-cell-depleted T cells, or PBMCs.

Residents of 24 US areas, aged about 18 to 95 years, made up the participants. The method was immunoSEQ multiplex PCR; TCRdb's version includes in-frame clones alone and lacks a portion of them. In the table there are about 300,000 clones, roughly 88% of which are singletons. Germline V gene sequence: CDR1 WNHNN, CDR2 SYGVQD (reference sequence). The ends were cut back, 5 bases at V and 4 bases at J, with 11 bases in the middle. The CDR3 has 14 amino acids. The TCR comes from a man aged 25 to 40 who had recovered from COVID-19. Input material: PBMCs or T cells enriched from blood (not recorded which). The chain carries TRBV10-1 and TRBJ2-2, with a weak D call TRBD1 (5 bases). Written as DNA, the CDR3 is TGCGCCAGCAGTACTGGACACGCCACCGGGGAGCTGTTTTTT. It encodes CASSTGHATGELFF.